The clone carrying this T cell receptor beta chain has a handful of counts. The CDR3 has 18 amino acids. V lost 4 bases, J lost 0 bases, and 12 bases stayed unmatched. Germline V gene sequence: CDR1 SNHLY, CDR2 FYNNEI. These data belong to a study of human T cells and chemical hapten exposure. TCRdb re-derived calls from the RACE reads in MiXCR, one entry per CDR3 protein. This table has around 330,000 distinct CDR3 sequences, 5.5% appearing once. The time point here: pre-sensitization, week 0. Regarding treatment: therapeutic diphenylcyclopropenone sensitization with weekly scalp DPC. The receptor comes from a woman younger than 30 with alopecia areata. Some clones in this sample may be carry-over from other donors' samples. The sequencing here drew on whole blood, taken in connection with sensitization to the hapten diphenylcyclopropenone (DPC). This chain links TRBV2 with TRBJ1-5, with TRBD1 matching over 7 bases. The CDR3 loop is CASSVPSYDRDSNQPQHF. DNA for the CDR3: TGTGCCAGCAGTGTCCCCTCTTACGACAGGGATAGCAATCAGCCCCAGCATTTT.